The 22 T cell receptor beta chains presented below share a single source sample, sequenced in a study of blood T cell repertoires in COVID-19 (TCRdb year 2020). The library was generated by the immunoSEQ multiplex PCR assay. The source is immuneACCESS, and TCRdb retained only in-frame sequences with V and J called. Part of the clones is not carried over; for the studies checked, unresolved V genes explain less than half of this, and the remainder is unexplained. Within this sample are under 300,000 clones, with 80% to 90% of them counted one time only. The ten largest clones take up 6.2% of the sample. The sequencing input was peripheral blood. The receptor set was obtained from a man aged 55 to 69 with acute or convalescent COVID-19.

The chain combines TRBV6-5 with TRBJ2-7; 9 bases agree with TRBD1. CDR1 and CDR2 (germline): MNHEY, SVGAGI. The CDR3 covers 15 residues. Trimming removed 5 bases from V and 5 bases from J; junction bases left unmatched: 10. CDR3 region: CASSLTGTGINEQYF. In DNA form, the CDR3 reads TGTGCCAGCAGTCTGACCGGGACAGGGATCAACGAGCAGTACTTC.

V gene TRBV10-3 combines with J gene TRBJ2-7; 8 bases line up with TRBD2. Germline assignment: CDR1 ENHRY and CDR2 SYGVKD. The CDR3 sequence is 14 residues long. V was pared by 11 bases and J by 3 bases, with 12 bases of the junction left unmatched. The CDR3 DNA follows: TGTGCCGTATCCATCGGGGGGGAAGTCTACGAGCAGTACTTC. Its translation is CAVSIGGEVYEQYF.

With regard to this clone: In the same sample, other DNA sequences code for this CDR3. The gene calls are TRBV28 and TRBJ1-2; no clear D gene. The CDR3 runs 14 residues. The V end lost 4 bases, the J end lost 2 bases, and 11 bases lay between the germline ends. Germline V gene sequence: CDR1 MDHEN, CDR2 SYDVKM. The CDR3 region is CASSSSPLNYGYTF. DNA for the CDR3: TGTGCCAGCAGTTCCTCCCCTTTGAACTATGGCTACACCTTC.

This chain connects TRBV7-3 to TRBJ1-5, with D perhaps matching TRBD1 (5 bases). The CDR3 covers 16 residues. Germline-derived CDR1 and CDR2 are SGHTA and FQGTGA. The CDR3 is CAPPGAEGYSNQPQHF. CDR3 DNA: TGTGCGCCGCCTGGGGCGGAGGGATATAGCAATCAGCCCCAGCATTTT.

Note on this clone: Within the sample, other DNA sequences also encode this same CDR3. The chain recombines TRBV6-5 with TRBJ1-5; 10 bases align to TRBD1. Germline V lookup: CDR1 MNHEY, CDR2 SVGAGI. The V segment lost 5 bases and the J segment 6 bases; nucleotides outside the gene matches: 4. The CDR3 is 14 amino acids. CDR3 DNA: TGTGCCAGCAGTCCCCGGACAGGGGGTCAGCCCCAGCATTTT. Protein product: CASSPRTGGQPQHF.

This rearrangement joins TRBV27 to TRBJ2-7, with D possibly TRBD2 on 6 matching bases. Between the trimmed V and J ends, which lost 8 bases and 2 bases, there was a span of 19 bases. Germline V gene data show CDR1 as MNHEY and CDR2 as SMNVEV (reference sequence). This CDR3 has 15 residues. The CDR3 DNA is TGTGCCAGCTCCACCCCGACTAGTTTACCCTACGAGCAGTACTTC. It encodes CASSTPTSLPYEQYF.

This chain uses TRBV5-5 with TRBJ1-1, with TRBD1 matching 9 bases. With 4 bases clipped from V and 2 bases from J, the junction kept 6 bases outside the gene matches. The germline V gene encodes CDR1 SGHKS and CDR2 YYEKEE (reference sequence). The CDR3 has 15 amino acids. This CDR3 is CASSPGQGLNTEAFF. The CDR3 nucleotides are TGTGCCAGCAGCCCGGGACAGGGTTTAAACACTGAAGCTTTCTTT.

The chain has TRBV27 and TRBJ1-6, with D perhaps TRBD1 (5 bases). The CDR3 totals 13 residues. Trimming stripped 8 bases from V and 13 bases from J, with 18 bases between. Germline CDR1 MNHEY, CDR2 SMNVEV (reference sequence). CDR3 in amino acids: CASGLGHPSPLHF. The CDR3 DNA is TGTGCCAGCGGCCTAGGACACCCCTCTCCCCTCCACTTT.

This clone appeared a few times. This chain joins TRBV27 and TRBJ1-5; possible D gene TRBD1, 5 bases. Germline CDR1 is MNHEY and CDR2 is SMNVEV (reference sequence). V lost 11 bases and J lost 5, with 7 bases in between. This CDR3 is 10 amino acids long. The CDR3, as DNA: TGTGCCGCGGGGCATCAGCCCCAGCATTTT. It encodes CAAGHQPQHF.

This chain uses TRBV28 with TRBJ1-1; tentative D call: TRBD1 (6 bases). Germline values: CDR1 MDHEN, CDR2 SYDVKM. This CDR3 is 13 amino acids long. V was clipped by 7 bases and J by 4 bases, with 13 bases between them. The CDR3 DNA is TGTGCCAGCAACCCAACAGGGTCCACTGAAGCTTTCTTT. It translates to CASNPTGSTEAFF.

V is TRBV7-3 and J is TRBJ1-1, with D possibly being TRBD1 (6 bases). CDR3 length: 13 residues. V lost 9 bases and J lost 0, with 11 bases in between. Germline assignment: CDR1 SGHTA and CDR2 FQGTGA. The CDR3 bases are TGTGCCAGTGGACAGACCATGAACACTGAAGCTTTCTTT. Translating gives CASGQTMNTEAFF.

The V gene is TRBV6-1, the J gene TRBJ2-7; possibly TRBD1 for D (6 bases). The length of the CDR3 is 14 residues. Per the germline V gene, CDR1 is MNHNS and CDR2 is SASEGT. V dropped 2 bases and J dropped 5 bases, with 13 bases sitting between them. This CDR3 reads CASSEQGRLNEQYF. The CDR3 DNA reads as TGTGCCAGCAGTGAACAGGGGCGATTGAACGAGCAGTACTTC.

The rearrangement links TRBV7-3 to TRBJ2-2, with 7 bases fitting TRBD1. Trimming took 5 bases from V and 5 from J; bases not matched to a gene: 5. Looked up from germline, CDR1 is SGHTA and CDR2 is FQGTGA. This CDR3 comprises 14 residues. The CDR3 nucleotides read TGTGCCAGCAGCCCACAGGGGAGTACCGGGGAGCTGTTTTTT. Protein product: CASSPQGSTGELFF.

Details on this clone: The final CDR3 position lacks the conserved phenylalanine or tryptophan, pointing to a likely read error. No DNA is shown, since the ends of the CDR3 on it are uncertain; the CDR3 is the one TCRdb lists. The chain uses TRBV2 and TRBJ2-7; no check of the table's D call, TRBD1, against the DNA was made. The CDR3 has 12 amino acids, counting both end residues. Germline V gene lookup returns CDR1 SNHLY and CDR2 FYNNEI. Here the CDR3 reads CASRYSTGAEAY.

V and J are TRBV6-6 and TRBJ2-7; weak D call: TRBD1 (6 bases). CDR1 and CDR2 from the germline V gene are MNHNY and SVGAGI (reference sequence). The V and J ends lost 8 bases and 2 bases respectively, with 7 bases between them. This CDR3 contains 11 residues. CDR3 residues: CASEGAYEQYF. In nucleotides, the CDR3 is TGTGCCAGCGAGGGGGCCTACGAGCAGTACTTC.

The rearrangement uses TRBV6-5 and TRBJ2-2; D may be TRBD1 (5 bases). Germline values: CDR1 MNHEY, CDR2 SVGAGI. V dropped 6 bases and J dropped 2 bases, with 13 bases sitting between them. This CDR3 comprises 15 residues. The CDR3 DNA reads as TGTGCCAGCAGCCGCTTGACAGAAAACACCGGGGAGCTGTTTTTT. This gives the protein CASSRLTENTGELFF.

The V gene is TRBV9, the J gene TRBJ2-2; 7 positions match TRBD1. CDR1 and CDR2 from the germline V gene are SGDLS and YYNGEE. The V segment lost 0 bases and the J segment 6 bases; nucleotides outside the gene matches: 5. This CDR3 has 15 amino acids. CDR3 loop: CASSVEDRSSGELFF. The CDR3 DNA is TGTGCCAGCAGCGTAGAGGACAGGTCCTCCGGGGAGCTGTTTTTT. Filled out from reference TRBV9 and TRBJ2-2, the complete variable domain reads DSGVTQTPKHLITATGQRVTLRCSPRSGDLSVYWYQQSLDQGLQFLIQYYNGEERAKGNILERFSAQQFPDLHSELNLSSLELGDSALYFCASSVEDRSSGELFFGEGSRLTVL.

The chain is built from TRBV28 and TRBJ1-1; TRBD1 might be the D (6 bases). The CDR3 spans 15 residues. Germline V lookup: CDR1 MDHEN, CDR2 SYDVKM. The V and J ends lost 6 bases and 8 bases respectively, with 22 bases between them. CDR3 sequence (DNA): TGTGCCAGCAGCCCCACGGCAGGGGTAAAGGGCGAAGCTTTCTTT. Encoded protein: CASSPTAGVKGEAFF.

This chain connects TRBV7-8 to TRBJ1-2; TRBD1 matches 9 bases. The germline CDR1 and CDR2 sequences are SGHVS and FQNEAQ. Trimming at V came to 6 bases and at J to 5 bases, leaving 7 bases not matched to a gene. CDR3 length equals 14 residues. CDR3: CASRSGTGIYGYTF. For the CDR3, the DNA is TGTGCCAGCAGATCCGGGACAGGGATTTATGGCTACACCTTC.

The chain couples TRBV5-1 to TRBJ2-1; 12 nucleotides line up with TRBD2. Germline values: CDR1 SGHRS, CDR2 YFSETQ. The CDR3 is 15 amino acids. The V and J ends lost 2 bases and 7 bases, in that order; junction bases with no gene match: 4. Written as DNA, the CDR3 is TGCGCCAGCAGCTTTCGACTAGCGGGAGTTAATGAGCAGTTCTTC. Amino acids: CASSFRLAGVNEQFF.

A remark on this clone: Germline and junction disagree at one end, which may indicate a read error. This chain joins TRBV6-5 and TRBJ2-1; 16 nucleotides line up with TRBD2. CDR3 length equals 14 residues. The germline V gene has CDR1 MNHEY and CDR2 SVGAGI. The CDR3 reads CASSYSGLAGGPIF. The DNA of the CDR3 is TGTGCCAGCAGTTACTCGGGACTAGCGGGAGGGCCAATCTTC.

This clone was found once. V is TRBV28 and J is TRBJ2-7; 10 bases fit TRBD1. V lost 3 bases, J lost 7 bases, and 21 bases stayed unmatched. The V gene's germline CDR1 is MDHEN and CDR2 SYDVKM. This CDR3 is built from 19 residues. The CDR3 DNA reads as TGTGCCAGCAGTTTCAGGGGGACAGGGGCAAAACCTCTACGTGTAGAGCAGTACTTC. Amino acid sequence: CASSFRGTGAKPLRVEQYF.